These 31 T cell receptor beta chains were all obtained from the same sample, sequenced in a study of cytomegalovirus exposure and HLA in healthy donors. PCR was performed using 60 Vbeta and 13 Jbeta primers. Assay: immunoSEQ multiplex PCR; the TCRdb copy retains only in-frame clones and omits some. The repertoire holds about 160,000 clones, with 70% to 90% as singletons. The sequenced material came from PBMCs. The source is a young man in good health and CMV-seropositive.

The chain uses TRBV19 and TRBJ1-5; D is uncertain. Germline V gene sequence: CDR1 LNHDA, CDR2 SQIVND (reference sequence). This CDR3 comprises 16 residues. Trimming took 0 bases from V and 1 from J, leaving 10 bases between them. CDR3 bases: TGTGCCAGTAGTATAGATCGAGGGAGAAGCAATCAGCCCCAGCATTTT. Its protein is CASSIDRGRSNQPQHF.

The chain combines TRBV7-9 with TRBJ2-7; tentative D call: TRBD1 (6 bases). The CDR3 covers 14 residues. Trimming stripped 5 bases from V and 0 bases from J, with 11 bases between. CDR1 is SEHNR, CDR2 FQNEAQ, per germline (reference sequence). This chain's CDR3 is CASSEGVPSYEQYF. The CDR3 DNA reads TGTGCCAGCAGCGAGGGGGTTCCCTCCTACGAGCAGTACTTC.

The table lists this clone with a count of one. The V gene is TRBV7-2, the J gene TRBJ1-1; tentative D call: TRBD1 (5 bases). Per germline, CDR1 SGHTA and CDR2 FQGNSA. The CDR3 extends over 13 amino acids. The V end was cut by 4 bases, the J end by 3 bases, with 9 bases between. The chain's CDR3 is CASSYTRDTEAFF. CDR3 nucleotide sequence: TGTGCCAGCAGCTACACCAGGGACACTGAAGCTTTCTTT.

The gene calls are TRBV7-8 and TRBJ2-3; no clear D. Looked up from germline, CDR1 is SGHVS and CDR2 is FQNEAQ. This CDR3 contains 13 residues. The V gene lost 5 bases and the J gene lost 6 bases, with 12 bases spanning the gap. The CDR3 DNA sequence: TGTGCCAGCAGCCGAGACTGGGTTGATACGCAGTATTTT. Protein: CASSRDWVDTQYF.

This clone was counted once. The chain recombines TRBV30 with TRBJ1-2; 8 bases line up with TRBD1. V was clipped by 8 bases and J by 4 bases; unmatched bases: 12. This CDR3 contains 14 residues. The germline gives CDR1 GTSNPN, CDR2 SVGIG (reference sequence). The CDR3 reads CARGIGQGSYGYTF. The CDR3 DNA reads TGTGCCCGGGGGATCGGACAGGGCAGCTATGGCTACACCTTC. The complete variable domain, with remaining parts taken from reference TRBV30 and TRBJ1-2, reads SQTIHQWPATLVQPVGSPLSLECTVEGTSNPNLYWYRQAAGRGLQLLFYSVGIGQISSEVPQNLSASRPQDRQFILSSKKLLLSDSGFYLCARGIGQGSYGYTFGSGTRLTVV.

V gene TRBV10-3 combines with J gene TRBJ1-2; 7 positions match TRBD1. Germline-derived CDR1 and CDR2 are ENHRY and SYGVKD. This CDR3 contains 19 residues. The junction had 17 bases not matched to a gene; V was cut back by 4 bases and J by 0 bases. In DNA form, the CDR3 reads TGTGCCATCAGTGTTGACCCAAGGACAGGCGGTCTCTCTAACTATGGCTACACCTTC. The encoded protein is CAISVDPRTGGLSNYGYTF.

The V and J genes are TRBV2 and TRBJ1-5, with D tentatively TRBD1 (6 bases). The CDR3 is 14 amino acids. Germline V gene sequence: CDR1 SNHLY, CDR2 FYNNEI. Trimming shortened V by 6 bases and J by 3 bases, and 12 bases separated the two germline ends. The CDR3 is CASSPDSFNQPQHF. The CDR3 DNA reads TGTGCCAGCAGCCCGGACAGTTTCAATCAGCCCCAGCATTTT.

This sequence joins TRBV5-1 and TRBJ1-1; 10 bases are shared with TRBD1. Trimming at V came to 2 bases and at J to 5 bases, leaving 9 bases not matched to a gene. The V gene's germline CDR1 is SGHRS and CDR2 YFSETQ. The CDR3 covers 16 residues. The CDR3 DNA follows: TGCGCCAGCAGCTTAGGCTTTGGGGACAGGGGAACTGAAGCTTTCTTT. Its protein is CASSLGFGDRGTEAFF.

V usage is TRBV4-1 and J usage is TRBJ2-5; 14 bases are a match to TRBD2. The length of the CDR3 is 14 residues. V shed 9 bases and J 4 bases; nucleotides not matched to a gene: 4. Per germline, CDR1 MGHRA and CDR2 YSYEKL. CDR3 loop: CASAGTSGGETQYF. As DNA, the CDR3 is TGCGCCAGTGCAGGGACTAGCGGGGGAGAGACCCAGTACTTC.

The chain employs TRBV28 and TRBJ1-5, with D tentatively TRBD1 (5 bases). The V end was cut by 6 bases, the J end by 0 bases, with 9 bases between. This CDR3 is built from 14 residues. CDR1 and CDR2 (germline): MDHEN, SYDVKM. The CDR3 here is CASRSGGSNQPQHF. CDR3 DNA sequence: TGTGCCAGCAGGTCGGGGGGTAGCAATCAGCCCCAGCATTTT. Variable domain in full (rest from reference TRBV28 and TRBJ1-5): DVKVTQSSRYLVKRTGEKVFLECVQDMDHENMFWYRQDPGLGLRLIYFSYDVKMKEKGDIPEGYSVSREKKERFSLILESASTNQTSMYLCASRSGGSNQPQHFGDGTRLSIL.

V and J are TRBV19 and TRBJ1-2; D uncertain. Trimming stripped 3 bases from V and 0 bases from J, with 14 bases between. From germline, CDR1 is LNHDA and CDR2 SQIVND (reference sequence). The CDR3 has 16 residues. CDR3 loop: CASSIESPGANYGYTF. In DNA, the CDR3 is TGTGCCAGTAGTATCGAGTCACCCGGAGCTAACTATGGCTACACCTTC.

This rearrangement joins TRBV5-1 to TRBJ2-2; a possible D gene is TRBD1 (6 bases). Trimming stripped 1 base from V and 7 bases from J, with 14 bases between. The CDR3 is 15 residues long. From germline, CDR1 is SGHRS and CDR2 YFSETQ. CDR3 sequence reads: CASSLRQGFGGELFF. In DNA, the CDR3 is TGCGCCAGCAGCTTGCGTCAGGGGTTCGGCGGGGAGCTGTTTTTT.

The rearrangement joins TRBV29-1 to TRBJ1-1; possible D gene TRBD1, 6 bases. This CDR3 is 13 amino acids long. Germline lookup yields CDR1 SQVTM and CDR2 ANQGSEA. The V end lost 4 bases, the J end lost 4 bases, and 13 bases lay between the germline ends. CDR3 sequence reads: CSVGGGMGTEAFF. In DNA, the CDR3 is TGCAGCGTTGGAGGGGGAATGGGCACTGAAGCTTTCTTT.

The V call is TRBV25-1, the J call TRBJ1-2; maybe TRBD1 (5 bases). V was trimmed by 2 bases and J by 5 bases, leaving 12 bases between them. CDR1 and CDR2 from the germline V gene are MGHDK and SYGVNS. The CDR3 runs to 14 residues. CDR3 in amino acids: CASSEGLGGYGYTF. In nucleotides, the CDR3 is TGTGCCAGCAGTGAAGGGTTGGGGGGATATGGCTACACCTTC.

In the case of this clone: It is unclear where the CDR3 begins or ends on the DNA, so no DNA is shown, and the CDR3 is as TCRdb lists it. The chain has TRBV6-5 and TRBJ1-5; TRBD1 was called by the table and not checked on the DNA. Germline-derived CDR1 and CDR2 are MNHEY and SVGAGI. The CDR3 region is 16 residues in length, termini included. The CDR3 here is CASSSFGQGAGQPRHF.

The chain uses TRBV12-5 and TRBJ2-5, with TRBD1 identical over 9 bases. The V gene's germline CDR1 is LGHNT and CDR2 FRNRAP. The CDR3 is made up of 14 amino acids. V was pared by 2 bases and J by 3 bases, with 1 base of the junction left unmatched. The DNA of the CDR3 is TGTGCTAGTGGTTTGACAGGGGGCGAAGAGACCCAGTACTTC. It yields the protein CASGLTGGEETQYF.

This chain uses TRBV14 with TRBJ2-1; TRBD2 aligns across 8 bases. This CDR3 is built from 15 residues. Germline CDR1 and CDR2: SGHDN and FVKESK. V dropped 2 bases and J dropped 4; count of bases not matched to a gene: 4. The CDR3 sequence is CASSQTLAGYNEQFF. The CDR3 bases are TGTGCCAGCAGCCAAACCCTAGCGGGTTACAATGAGCAGTTCTTC.

The chain uses TRBV5-1 and TRBJ2-5, with TRBD1 matching 11 bases. Germline V gene sequence: CDR1 SGHRS, CDR2 YFSETQ. The V segment lost 4 bases and the J segment 5 bases; nucleotides outside the gene matches: 10. This CDR3 contains 16 residues. The CDR3 loop reads CASSASGTGGRETQYF. In DNA, the CDR3 is TGCGCCAGCAGCGCGTCCGGGACAGGGGGTAGGGAGACCCAGTACTTC.

The chain links TRBV7-3 to TRBJ2-6, with 7 bases fitting TRBD1. V gave up 4 bases and J gave up 15 bases; unmatched junction bases: 9. The CDR3 length is 13 residues. In germline, CDR1 is SGHTA, CDR2 FQGTGA. The CDR3 DNA is TGTGCCAGCAGCTCCCGACAGGGACCCGGCCTGACTTTC. Residues: CASSSRQGPGLTF.

V and J are TRBV5-4 and TRBJ2-7, with 7 bases identical to TRBD1. The CDR3 sequence is 15 residues long. Germline assignment: CDR1 SGHNT and CDR2 YYREEE (reference sequence). J was trimmed by 0 bases and V by 4 bases; bases with no gene match: 7. This CDR3 reads CASSAGQVSSYEQYF. As DNA, the CDR3 is TGTGCCAGCAGCGCCGGACAGGTTAGCTCCTACGAGCAGTACTTC.

The rearrangement joins TRBV5-1 to TRBJ2-1, with 11 positions matching TRBD2. Per germline, CDR1 SGHRS and CDR2 YFSETQ. With V trimmed by 0 bases and J by 3 bases, 11 bases remained unmatched. The CDR3 covers 19 residues. CDR3 in amino acids: CASSLVGSGGAKRYNEQFF. In DNA form, the CDR3 reads TGCGCCAGCAGCTTGGTGGGTAGCGGGGGGGCAAAGCGCTACAATGAGCAGTTCTTC.

The J gene is TRBJ2-5, the V gene TRBV15, with TRBD2 matching 8 bases. Germline trimming cut 1 base from V and 5 bases from J; bases unmatched to any gene: 12. This CDR3 has 17 amino acids. Germline CDR1 is LNHNV and CDR2 is YYDKDF (reference sequence). The CDR3 loop reads CATSRVGGVAGRETQYF. The CDR3 DNA sequence: TGTGCCACCAGCAGAGTGGGCGGAGTAGCGGGGAGGGAGACCCAGTACTTC.

The rearrangement joins TRBV7-6 to TRBJ2-2; 7 nucleotides agree with TRBD1. From germline, CDR1 is SGHVS and CDR2 FNYEAQ. CDR3 length equals 16 residues. Trimming at V came to 5 bases and at J to 6 bases, leaving 12 bases not matched to a gene. The CDR3 DNA reads as TGTGCCAGCAGCCCCCGGACAGGACTCACTGCCGGGGAGCTGTTTTTT. It is translated as CASSPRTGLTAGELFF.

CDR3 protein: CASNPRGGAWGYTF. DNA of the CDR3: TGCGCCAGCAACCCCCGTGGGGGCGCTTGGGGCTACACCTTC. The rearrangement joins TRBV5-1 to TRBJ1-2, with a possible D match to TRBD1 (6 bases). V was clipped by 6 bases and J by 8 bases, with 20 bases between them. The CDR3 consists of 14 residues. Germline V gene sequence: CDR1 SGHRS, CDR2 YFSETQ.

The chain uses TRBV5-6 and TRBJ2-7; a possible D gene is TRBD2 (5 bases). Germline CDR1 and CDR2: SGHDT and YYEEEE. The CDR3 has 12 amino acids. V gave up 2 bases and J gave up 5 bases, with 8 bases separating them. The CDR3 DNA sequence: TGTGCCAGCAGCTTTGGACTCAACGAGCAGTACTTC. Protein: CASSFGLNEQYF.

The chain couples TRBV5-1 to TRBJ1-2, with 7 nucleotides matching TRBD1. This CDR3 region has 16 residues. Germline CDR1 and CDR2: SGHRS and YFSETQ. The J segment lost 0 bases and the V segment lost 3 bases, leaving 8 bases of the junction unmatched. DNA of the CDR3: TGCGCCAGCAGCTCGGGTCGACAGGGCCCTAACTATGGCTACACCTTC. It yields the protein CASSSGRQGPNYGYTF. Full variable domain (outside the CDR3, taken from reference TRBV5-1 and TRBJ1-2): KAGVTQTPRYLIKTRGQQVTLSCSPISGHRSVSWYQQTPGQGLQFLFEYFSETQRNKGNFPGRFSGRQFSNSRSEMNVSTLELGDSALYLCASSSGRQGPNYGYTFGSGTRLTVV.

This chain connects TRBV5-1 to TRBJ2-1; perhaps TRBD2 as D (6 bases). CDR3 size: 13 residues. Trimming removed 0 bases at V and 5 bases at J, with 6 bases between. Germline V gene sequence: CDR1 SGHRS, CDR2 YFSETQ. The CDR3 DNA sequence: TGCGCCAGCAGCTTGGCGGGGGACAATGAGCAGTTCTTC. It yields the protein CASSLAGDNEQFF.

The V call is TRBV10-3, the J call TRBJ1-6; TRBD1 is a possible D gene (6 bases). Germline V gives CDR1 ENHRY, CDR2 SYGVKD. The CDR3 has 15 residues. Deletions cut 3 bases from V and 10 bases from J, with 16 bases between. The CDR3 DNA is TGTGCCATCAGTGATTTGGTACAGGGTCGATCACCCCTCCACTTT. Its protein product is CAISDLVQGRSPLHF.

This chain connects TRBV7-2 to TRBJ2-1, with D maybe TRBD2 (6 bases). This CDR3 is 14 amino acids long. Germline V gene lookup returns CDR1 SGHTA and CDR2 FQGNSA. The V end was cut by 5 bases, the J end by 6 bases, with 14 bases between. The DNA of the CDR3 is TGTGCCAGCAGCCGGGGACTCAGTGCCAATGAGCAGTTCTTC. Translated: CASSRGLSANEQFF.

This sequence joins TRBV7-2 and TRBJ2-5, with 12 bases matching TRBD2. The CDR3 loop spans 16 amino acids. V was clipped by 1 base and J by 0 bases; unmatched bases: 0. The germline V gene has CDR1 SGHTA and CDR2 FQGNSA. The CDR3 region has the DNA TGTGCCAGCAGCTTAGGGACTAGCGGGAACCAAGAGACCCAGTACTTC. Translation: CASSLGTSGNQETQYF.

The chain joins TRBV11-2 to TRBJ2-7, with D perhaps TRBD1 (6 bases). The CDR3 has 15 residues. V was shortened by 4 bases and J by 2 bases, with 15 bases between the two germline ends. CDR1 SGHAT and CDR2 FQNNGV come from the germline V gene. The chain's CDR3 is CASSSTGQLTYEQYF. The CDR3 DNA follows: TGTGCCAGCAGCTCGACAGGACAGCTGACCTACGAGCAGTACTTC.